Each of the 31 T cell receptor beta chains below was sequenced from the same sample in a study of lymphopenia after photon versus proton radiotherapy. Profiling relied on immunoSEQ multiplex PCR, and the TCRdb table lists in-frame clones only, not all of them. There are around 30,000 clones in the sample; 87% occur only once, and approximately 45% lies in the top ten. Here the sequenced sample was peripheral blood, taken from a patient treated with proton-based radiotherapy. All receptors derive from a woman aged 60-75 years with cholangiocarcinoma. Some clones in this sample may be carry-over from other donors' samples.

The chain couples TRBV15 to TRBJ2-1; no clear D gene. In germline, CDR1 is LNHNV, CDR2 YYDKDF (reference sequence). CDR3 length: 11 residues. Deletions cut 8 bases from V and 4 bases from J, with 6 bases between. The CDR3 DNA follows: TGTGCCACCGCCGGATACAATGAGCAGTTCTTC. Encoded protein: CATAGYNEQFF. The whole variable domain, remainder taken from reference TRBV15 and TRBJ2-1, is DAMVIQNPRYQVTQFGKPVTLSCSQTLNHNVMYWYQQKSSQAPKLLFHYYDKDFNNEADTPDNFQSRRPNTSFCFLDIRSPGLGDTAMYLCATAGYNEQFFGPGTRLTVL.

The count of this clone is one. Mismatch with germline at one junction end may stem from a read error. The chain is built from TRBV11-2 and TRBJ1-1; TRBD1 is a possible D gene (5 bases). The germline gives CDR1 SGHAT, CDR2 FQNNGV. The CDR3 spans 14 residues. The CDR3 spells CASSLIGGTTEAFF. DNA for the CDR3: TGTGCCAGCAGCTTAATCGGGGGTACCACTGAGGCTTTCTTT.

In nucleotides, the CDR3 is TGCAGCGTTGATGAGGGGGATCTAAACATTCAGTACTTC. It yields the protein CSVDEGDLNIQYF. This chain joins TRBV29-1 and TRBJ2-4, with TRBD1 as a possible D gene (6 bases). Trimming cost V 3 bases and J 6 bases, with 12 bases left between them. CDR1 and CDR2 (germline): SQVTM, ANQGSEA. There are 13 residues in the CDR3.

J is TRBJ2-5 and V is TRBV7-3; weak D call: TRBD1 (5 bases). The CDR3 is 13 amino acids. V gave up 5 bases and J gave up 0 bases, with 7 bases separating them. The germline CDR1 and CDR2 sequences are SGHTA and FQGTGA. CDR3 in amino acids: CASSRQYQETQYF. CDR3 bases: TGTGCCAGCAGCCGACAGTACCAAGAGACCCAGTACTTC. Full variable domain (remainder filled in from reference TRBV7-3 and TRBJ2-5): GAGVSQTPSNKVTEKGKYVELRCDPISGHTALYWYRQSLGQGPEFLIYFQGTGAADDSGLPNDRFFAVRPEGSVSTLKIQRTERGDSAVYLCASSRQYQETQYFGPGTRLLVL.

The chain employs TRBV7-2 and TRBJ1-2; D may be TRBD1 (6 bases). Trimming took 7 bases from V and 7 from J, leaving 16 bases between them. Looked up from germline, CDR1 is SGHTA and CDR2 is FQGNSA. This CDR3 comprises 13 residues. The CDR3 coding sequence is TGTGCCAGCACCTCTAGGGCAGGGGTTGGCTACACCTTC. Encoded protein: CASTSRAGVGYTF.

The chain couples TRBV25-1 to TRBJ2-1, with TRBD2 matching 9 bases. Germline V gene lookup returns CDR1 MGHDK and CDR2 SYGVNS. The CDR3 runs to 14 residues. J gave up 9 bases and V 5 bases, and 8 bases lay outside the gene matches. For the CDR3, the DNA is TGTGCCAGCAGTAAAATAGCGGGAGCGGGTGAGCAGTTCTTC. Its protein product is CASSKIAGAGEQFF.

V gene TRBV5-1 combines with J gene TRBJ1-1; TRBD1 matches at 10 bases. The V and J ends lost 6 bases and 11 bases, in that order; junction bases with no gene match: 10. The CDR3 covers 13 residues. Germline V gene data show CDR1 as SGHRS and CDR2 as YFSETQ. CDR3: CASTETGTGVAFF. CDR3 in DNA: TGCGCCAGCACGGAAACCGGGACAGGGGTGGCTTTCTTT.

CDR3 coding DNA: TGTGCCAGCTCCCCGCAGGGGGTCTATGGCTACACCTTC. Its protein is CASSPQGVYGYTF. This rearrangement joins TRBV6-1 to TRBJ1-2; 7 bases line up with TRBD1. Germline lookup yields CDR1 MNHNS and CDR2 SASEGT. With V trimmed by 8 bases and J by 4 bases, 7 bases remained unmatched. The length of the CDR3 is 13 residues.

V usage is TRBV7-3 and J usage is TRBJ2-2; 10 positions match TRBD2. The germline V gene has CDR1 SGHTA and CDR2 FQGTGA. CDR3 size: 18 residues. The junction had 12 bases not matched to a gene; V was cut back by 5 bases and J by 3 bases. CDR3 amino acids: CASSPSFGSGGYTGELFF. CDR3 bases: TGTGCCAGCAGCCCTTCCTTCGGTAGCGGGGGGTACACCGGGGAGCTGTTTTTT.

V gene TRBV2 combines with J gene TRBJ1-3; the D gene is possibly TRBD1 (5 bases). V lost 7 bases, J lost 3 bases, and 13 bases lay in between. From germline, CDR1 is SNHLY and CDR2 FYNNEI. The CDR3 contains 14 residues. The DNA of the CDR3 is TGTGCCAGCATCGAACAGGCGGATGGAAACACCATATATTTT. Protein: CASIEQADGNTIYF. Supplemented by reference TRBV2 and TRBJ1-3, the full variable domain reads EPEVTQTPSHQVTQMGQEVILRCVPISNHLYFYWYRQILGQKVEFLVSFYNNEISEKSEIFDDQFSVERPDGSNFTLKIRSTKLEDSAMYFCASIEQADGNTIYFGEGSWLTVV.

The chain uses TRBV11-2 and TRBJ2-3; 11 bases fit TRBD2. This CDR3 spans 15 amino acids. J gave up 8 bases and V 4 bases, and 8 bases lay outside the gene matches. Germline V gene lookup returns CDR1 SGHAT and CDR2 FQNNGV. The CDR3 DNA reads TGTGCCAGCAGCTCAACTAGCGGGAGAAAGGGTACGCAGTATTTT. As protein: CASSSTSGRKGTQYF.

The rearrangement joins TRBV18 to TRBJ2-7; unclear D gene. There are 15 residues in the CDR3. Germline V CDR1 and CDR2: KGHSH, LQKENI. V lost 2 bases to trimming and J lost 0 bases, with 11 bases between them. CDR3 region: CASSPVGPSSYEQYF. The CDR3, as DNA: TGTGCCAGCTCACCAGTAGGGCCTAGCTCCTACGAGCAGTACTTC.

The chain uses TRBV6-6 and TRBJ2-2; D might be TRBD2 (6 bases). CDR1 and CDR2 (germline): MNHNY, SVGAGI (reference sequence). The V and J ends lost 2 bases and 1 base respectively, with 11 bases between them. The CDR3 is 16 amino acids. CDR3 loop: CASSYPGVENTGELFF. The CDR3 coding sequence is TGTGCCAGCAGTTACCCGGGGGTAGAGAACACCGGGGAGCTGTTTTTT.

The chain joins TRBV19 to TRBJ1-5; D is perhaps TRBD1 (5 bases). CDR1 LNHDA and CDR2 SQIVND come from the germline V gene (reference sequence). The CDR3 spans 15 residues. V was shortened by 2 bases and J by 1 base, with 9 bases between the two germline ends. In DNA form, the CDR3 reads TGTGCCAGTAGTATAACAGGAGGAAGCAATCAGCCCCAGCATTTT. Translating it yields CASSITGGSNQPQHF.

The chain joins TRBV11-2 to TRBJ1-2; TRBD1 might be the D (5 bases). Trimming took off 5 bases at V and 5 bases at J, with 12 bases between the two ends. The CDR3 covers 13 residues. Germline V gene sequence: CDR1 SGHAT, CDR2 FQNNGV. The CDR3 here is CASSQPGGYGYTF. In DNA, the CDR3 is TGTGCCAGCAGCCAGCCGGGGGGTTATGGCTACACCTTC.

This clone has only a few counts. J is TRBJ1-1 and V is TRBV18; the match to TRBD1 covers 7 bases. The CDR3 length is 15 residues. J lost 0 bases, V lost 3 bases, and 4 bases had no gene match. Germline CDR1 is KGHSH and CDR2 is LQKENI. The CDR3 region has the DNA TGTGCCAGCTCACCTTTAGACAGGGTGAACACTGAAGCTTTCTTT. This gives the protein CASSPLDRVNTEAFF.

This rearrangement joins TRBV4-3 to TRBJ2-3; D possibly corresponds to TRBD2 (5 bases). V was cut by 1 base and J by 3 bases, with 11 bases left in between. This CDR3 is built from 15 residues. CDR1 is LGHNA and CDR2 is YSLEER in the germline V gene. The DNA for the CDR3 is TGCGCCAGCAGCCAAGGAGTGCCGGGGACAGATACGCAGTATTTT. Residues: CASSQGVPGTDTQYF.

This clone has only one observation. The rearrangement joins TRBV29-1 to TRBJ2-7; D could derive from TRBD1 or TRBD2 (5 bases each). Trimming took 1 base from V and 4 from J, leaving 8 bases between them. The CDR3 contains 12 residues. Germline V gene sequence: CDR1 SQVTM, CDR2 ANQGSEA. The CDR3 DNA follows: TGCAGCGTTGAAGCGGGGACGTACGAGCAGTACTTC. Its protein product is CSVEAGTYEQYF.

This clone was seen only once. The chain recombines TRBV19 with TRBJ1-4; D perhaps matches TRBD1 (5 bases). The germline V and J ends were trimmed by 3 bases and 8 bases, with 19 bases remaining between them. Germline values: CDR1 LNHDA, CDR2 SQIVND (reference sequence). This CDR3 contains 16 residues. The CDR3 loop is CASSIIVSQGGEKLFF. The CDR3 coding sequence is TGTGCCAGTAGTATCATCGTTTCGCAGGGAGGGGAAAAACTGTTTTTT. Full variable domain (missing parts from reference TRBV19 and TRBJ1-4): DGGITQSPKYLFRKEGQNVTLSCEQNLNHDAMYWYRQDPGQGLRLIYYSQIVNDFQKGDIAEGYSVSREKKESFPLTVTSAQKNPTAFYLCASSIIVSQGGEKLFFGSGTQLSVL.

This clone occurred once. This chain links TRBV19 with TRBJ2-7, with D perhaps matching TRBD2 (6 bases). The CDR3 runs 13 residues. V was pared by 6 bases and J by 7 bases, with 16 bases between. Germline V gene lookup returns CDR1 LNHDA and CDR2 SQIVND (reference sequence). This CDR3 is CASREGPLGEQYF. DNA of the CDR3: TGTGCCAGTAGGGAGGGACCACTTGGGGAGCAGTACTTC.

A few counts support this clone. The rearrangement joins TRBV4-3 to TRBJ1-4; TRBD1 aligns across 10 bases. This CDR3 is 16 amino acids long. Germline values: CDR1 LGHNA, CDR2 YSLEER. V was clipped by 0 bases and J by 8 bases; unmatched bases: 6. The CDR3 DNA follows: TGCGCCAGCAGCCAAGACGGACAGGGGGGTCGGGAAAAACTGTTTTTT. It translates to CASSQDGQGGREKLFF.

The chain employs TRBV5-1 and TRBJ1-5, with TRBD1 matching 9 bases. The junction had 4 bases not matched to a gene; V was cut back by 5 bases and J by 1 base. CDR3 length: 15 amino acids. Germline V lookup: CDR1 SGHRS, CDR2 YFSETQ. The CDR3 loop reads CASRTGTGSNQPQHF. DNA of the CDR3: TGCGCCAGCAGAACTGGGACAGGGAGCAATCAGCCCCAGCATTTT.

Comments on this clone: Since the CDR3 does not end with the conserved phenylalanine or tryptophan, this likely comes from a read error. It is unclear where the CDR3 begins or ends on the DNA, so no DNA is shown, and the CDR3 is as TCRdb lists it. V and J are TRBV6-4 and TRBJ2-3; the D call of TRBD2 is as the table states it, not checked on the DNA. The CDR3 length is 17 residues, termini included. The germline V gene encodes CDR1 MRHNA and CDR2 SNTAGT. The CDR3 reads CASSDPWAGPFQTQPVV.

V is TRBV5-1 and J is TRBJ1-5; TRBD1 is a possible D gene (6 bases). V was pared by 3 bases and J by 5 bases, with 12 bases between. The CDR3 consists of 14 residues. CDR1 SGHRS and CDR2 YFSETQ come from the germline V gene. In nucleotides, the CDR3 is TGCGCCAGCAGCTGGGGGGGGGCTGATCAGCCCCAGCATTTT. It specifies CASSWGGADQPQHF.

This chain connects TRBV6-6 to TRBJ2-1; 11 nucleotides agree with TRBD2. V shed 5 bases and J 7 bases; nucleotides not matched to a gene: 10. Germline values: CDR1 MNHNY, CDR2 SVGAGI (reference sequence). The CDR3 totals 16 residues. DNA of the CDR3: TGTGCCAGCAGTCAACCGCCGGGACTAGCGGATAATGAGCAGTTCTTC. Its protein product is CASSQPPGLADNEQFF.

The chain combines TRBV7-9 with TRBJ2-3; D not resolved. Germline loops: CDR1 SEHNR, CDR2 FQNEAQ (reference sequence). The CDR3 contains 13 residues. Deletions cut 5 bases from V and 2 bases from J, with 8 bases between. CDR3 in DNA: TGTGCCAGCAGCACAGACCTCACAGATACGCAGTATTTT. It encodes CASSTDLTDTQYF.

This clone was recorded once. V usage is TRBV7-2 and J usage is TRBJ2-1; 13 nucleotides match TRBD2. This CDR3 is 16 amino acids long. With V trimmed by 1 base and J by 10 bases, 7 bases remained unmatched. Germline V gene sequence: CDR1 SGHTA, CDR2 FQGNSA. The CDR3 bases are TGTGCCAGCAGCTTAGACGGGACTAGCGGGATGGCCGAGCAGTTCTTC. Encoded protein: CASSLDGTSGMAEQFF.

This rearrangement joins TRBV27 to TRBJ1-2, with a tentative D call TRBD1 (6 bases). Germline V gives CDR1 MNHEY, CDR2 SMNVEV (reference sequence). The CDR3 has 16 residues. With 5 bases removed from V and 8 bases from J, the gap between germline ends came to 24 bases. The CDR3 spells CASSPSGTTGLGGYTF. CDR3 sequence (DNA): TGTGCCAGCAGTCCGAGCGGAACGACAGGTCTGGGAGGCTACACCTTC.

The V gene is TRBV15, the J gene TRBJ1-1; no firm D call. The CDR3 sequence is 13 residues long. Germline values: CDR1 LNHNV, CDR2 YYDKDF (reference sequence). The V end lost 6 bases, the J end lost 1 base, and 9 bases lay between the germline ends. The CDR3: CATRLTQNTEAFF. CDR3 DNA sequence: TGTGCCACCAGGCTTACACAGAACACTGAAGCTTTCTTT. The full variable domain, rest sourced from reference TRBV15 and TRBJ1-1, is DAMVIQNPRYQVTQFGKPVTLSCSQTLNHNVMYWYQQKSSQAPKLLFHYYDKDFNNEADTPDNFQSRRPNTSFCFLDIRSPGLGDTAMYLCATRLTQNTEAFFGQGTRLTVV.

This sequence joins TRBV10-2 and TRBJ2-1, with D tentatively TRBD2 (7 bases). CDR3 length: 18 residues. Germline V gene sequence: CDR1 WSHSY, CDR2 SAAADI. V was clipped by 6 bases and J by 0 bases, with 21 bases between them. The CDR3 reads CASSKIVGGGTSYNEQFF. The CDR3 region has the DNA TGCGCCAGCAGCAAGATCGTAGGGGGGGGGACCTCCTACAATGAGCAGTTCTTC.

This rearrangement joins TRBV19 to TRBJ1-2, with a possible D match to TRBD1 (6 bases). The CDR3 is made up of 16 amino acids. Germline CDR1 is LNHDA and CDR2 is SQIVND (reference sequence). Between the trimmed V and J ends, which lost 1 base and 5 bases, there was a span of 17 bases. The CDR3 DNA follows: TGTGCCAGTAGTATAGCTTCAGGGGTCTTCCAATATGGCTACACCTTC. Its translation: CASSIASGVFQYGYTF.